The clone carrying this TCR beta chain was seen a handful of times. What it binds is unknown. The data are from a study of beta chain features in type 1 diabetes. Study overall: Healthy donors and patients showed comparable age, gender and cell yields.

Regarding the study as a whole: When Type 1 diabetes patients were examined, their TCRB CDR3s proved moderately but significantly shorter in all four CD4+ subsets. Patients and controls would be equally affected if PCR favored shorter templates. Cells expressing TCR highly could be over-represented by cDNA sequencing.

Using CD45RO/CCR7/CD25/CD127/CD95/CD27, CD4+ naive, central memory, regulatory and stem cell-like memory cells were sorted. Expressed TCRB transcripts were sequenced, since all the RNA that had been isolated was reverse transcribed. Repertoires were generated with immunoSEQ multiplex PCR, while TCRdb's copy carries only in-frame clones and drops some. The sample yields around 280,000 clones, about 15% seen once. The origin of this receptor is a man aged 18 to 35 with type 1 diabetes. Sequenced material: naive CD4+ T cells from blood.

CDR3 DNA: TGTGCCAGCAAGGACTGGAACACTGAAGCTTTCTTT. Amino acids: CASKDWNTEAFF. The chain combines TRBV2 with TRBJ1-1; D gene ambiguous. The V gene lost 7 bases and the J gene lost 1 base, with 7 bases spanning the gap. The CDR3 totals 12 residues. Germline V lookup: CDR1 SNHLY, CDR2 FYNNEI.